These T cell receptor beta chains were read from a single sample in a study of early T cells in non-severe SARS-CoV-2 infection. TCRdb used MiXCR to reprocess the 5' RACE reads, holding one entry per CDR3 protein. The sample lists around 60,000 distinct CDR3 sequences; about 11% were seen once. Material: whole blood, obtained at baseline. Receptors originate from an adult who was a healthcare worker with PCR-confirmed SARS-CoV-2 infection or an uninfected control (not recorded which). Both conserved end residues are part of each CDR3. The D gene is left open where the match is weak. Only part of the rows carry a size: once, few, many, or a class if the clone is expanded.

d_call,clone_size,j_call,v_call,cdr3_aa,cdr3_nt
-,few,TRBJ1-1,TRBV30,CAWKYWNTEAFF,TGTGCCTGGAAGTACTGGAACACTGAAGCTTTCTTT
-,many,TRBJ1-1,TRBV7-9,CASSPNPGGTEAFF,TGTGCCAGCAGCCCGAACCCCGGAGGGACTGAAGCTTTCTTT
TRBD2,-,TRBJ2-5,TRBV6-5,CASSYNSGQETQYF,TGTGCCAGCAGTTACAATAGCGGGCAAGAGACCCAGTACTTC
TRBD1,few,TRBJ2-7,TRBV30,CAWSLLISGTGDSGANYEQYF,TGTGCCTGGAGCCTACTCATCTCCGGGACAGGGGATAGCGGGGCTAACTACGAGCAGTACTTC
TRBD1,many,TRBJ1-6,TRBV29-1,CSVGDRVNSPLHF,TGCAGCGTTGGGGACAGGGTGAATTCACCCCTCCACTTT
-,many,TRBJ2-5,TRBV7-7,CASSEARPGAQYF,TGTGCTAGCAGCGAAGCCCGCCCCGGGGCCCAGTACTTC
-,many,TRBJ2-2,TRBV7-6,CASSQTGAVAGELFF,TGTGCCAGCAGCCAAACCGGGGCGGTGGCCGGGGAGCTGTTTTTT
-,many,TRBJ1-2,TRBV2,CASSEGVPRSYGYTF,TGTGCCAGCAGTGAAGGGGTGCCTAGGAGTTATGGCTACACCTTC
-,few,TRBJ2-5,TRBV20-1,CSATSKGQETQYF,TGCAGTGCCACTTCCAAGGGGCAAGAGACCCAGTACTTC
TRBD2,-,TRBJ2-1,TRBV19,CASSSGASYNEQFF,TGTGCCAGCTCTAGCGGGGCTTCCTACAATGAGCAGTTCTTC
-,-,TRBJ1-2,TRBV29-1,CSVGENYGYTF,TGCAGCGTAGGGGAGAACTATGGCTACACCTTC
-,-,TRBJ1-2,TRBV6-2/TRBV6-3,CASTLPDGLRYGYTF,TGTGCCAGCACCCTACCCGATGGACTGAGATATGGCTACACCTTC
TRBD1,many,TRBJ2-1,TRBV5-1,CASSWSGTGKYNEQFF,TGCGCCAGCAGCTGGTCCGGGACAGGGAAATACAATGAGCAGTTCTTC
TRBD2,-,TRBJ2-3,TRBV15,CATSRGLASTDTQYF,TGTGCCACCAGCAGAGGACTAGCCAGCACAGATACGCAGTATTTT